These 3 T cell receptor beta chains share one sample of origin, sequenced in a study of Ad26.COV2.S vaccination and SARS-CoV-2 variants. Data came from immunoSEQ multiplex PCR; TCRdb stores just in-frame clones and leaves some out. There are about 100,000 clones in the sample; around 80% occur only once, and 15% to 20% lies in the top ten. The sequenced sample was peripheral blood, obtained after recovery from COVID-19. All receptors derive from a human donor who had recovered from COVID-19.

The chain couples TRBV7-2 to TRBJ2-2; no clear D gene. V shed 1 base and J shed 7 bases, with 13 bases lying between them. Germline CDR1 and CDR2: SGHTA and FQGNSA. The CDR3 is 15 amino acids. The CDR3 here is CASSLDWRGDGELFF. CDR3 sequence (DNA): TGTGCCAGCAGCTTAGACTGGCGTGGGGACGGGGAGCTGTTTTTT.

J is TRBJ1-1 and V is TRBV7-2; D unresolved. Looked up from germline, CDR1 is SGHTA and CDR2 is FQGNSA. The CDR3 loop spans 15 amino acids. Trimming removed 0 bases from V and 0 bases from J, with 8 bases in between. The CDR3 nucleotides are TGTGCCAGCAGCTTAGCGGACGGCGTGAACACTGAAGCTTTCTTT. It specifies CASSLADGVNTEAFF.

V and J are TRBV25-1 and TRBJ2-3; D might be TRBD1 or TRBD2, each matching 5 bases. Trimming removed 0 bases at V and 4 bases at J, with 8 bases between. This CDR3 has 14 residues. Per the germline V gene, CDR1 is MGHDK and CDR2 is SYGVNS. The CDR3 sequence: CASSEYRGADTQYF. Written as DNA, the CDR3 is TGTGCCAGCAGTGAATATAGGGGAGCAGATACGCAGTATTTT.